Sequencing of this T cell receptor (beta chain) was carried out in a study of patients and donors after allogeneic stem cell transplantation. In germline, CDR1 is SGHRS, CDR2 YFSETQ. With V trimmed by 0 bases and J by 7 bases, 3 bases remained unmatched. The CDR3 has 15 amino acids. TCRdb ran MiXCR on the RT-PCR reads and lists one entry per CDR3 protein. The sample consists of some 960,000 distinct CDR3 sequences, 18% of them appearing once. The rearrangement uses TRBV5-1 and TRBJ2-1, with TRBD2 matching 11 bases. What was sequenced was blood, either unsorted or a sorted T cell fraction (not recorded which). The clonotype originates from a human donor who was either an allogeneic HSCT recipient or a stem cell or donor lymphocyte infusion donor (not recorded which). It is not recorded whose cells these are; they may come from a transplant donor. CDR3 DNA sequence: TGCGCCAGCAGCTTGGAGACTAGCGGGGTGAATGAGCAGTTCTTC. Protein product: CASSLETSGVNEQFF. Full variable domain (missing parts from reference TRBV5-1 and TRBJ2-1): KAGVTQTPRYLIKTRGQQVTLSCSPISGHRSVSWYQQTPGQGLQFLFEYFSETQRNKGNFPGRFSGRQFSNSRSEMNVSTLELGDSALYLCASSLETSGVNEQFFGPGTRLTVL.